These T cell receptor beta chains were read from a single sample in a study of Tregs in tolerant kidney transplant recipients. Assay: immunoSEQ multiplex PCR; the TCRdb copy retains only in-frame clones and omits some. The sample lists approximately 19,000 clones, about three fifths occurring once. Which antigens these TCRs recognize remains unknown. Sequencing was done on a sample of Tregs from blood cultured with allogeneic cells. The receptors here all came from a human donor in good health. Each CDR3 is given with its conserved first and last residue. A D gene is named only where the DNA matches it firmly. Not every row has a clone size; where given, it reads once, few, many or a size class.

J gene: TRBJ2-5; V gene: TRBV5-1; D gene: TRBD2; clone size: NA; CDR3 DNA: TGCGCCAGCAGCAGTGGGGTACTAGCGGGAGTTTCGACCCAGTACTTC; CDR3 protein: CASSSGVLAGVSTQYF
J gene: TRBJ2-1; V gene: TRBV19; D gene: NA; clone size: NA; CDR3 DNA: TGTGCCAGTAGTGTCCTCGGGACCATTTACAATGAGCAGTTCTTC; CDR3 protein: CASSVLGTIYNEQFF
J gene: TRBJ1-1; V gene: TRBV6-1; D gene: NA; clone size: NA; CDR3 DNA: TGTGCCAGCTTTCTGAACACTGAAGCTTTCTTT; CDR3 protein: CASFLNTEAFF
J gene: TRBJ2-2; V gene: TRBV14; D gene: TRBD1; clone size: once; CDR3 DNA: TGTGCCAGCAGCCAGGGACAGACCGTCGGGGGGGAGCTGTTTTTT; CDR3 protein: CASSQGQTVGGELFF
J gene: TRBJ1-3; V gene: TRBV30; D gene: NA; clone size: NA; CDR3 DNA: TGTGCCGGCGGCGGTAGCTCTGGAAACACCATATATTTT; CDR3 protein: CAGGGSSGNTIYF
J gene: TRBJ1-1; V gene: TRBV6-1; D gene: TRBD1; clone size: NA; CDR3 DNA: TGTGCCAGCAGTAAAGGGACAGGTGAAGCTTTCTTT; CDR3 protein: CASSKGTGEAFF
J gene: TRBJ1-5; V gene: TRBV6-6; D gene: NA; clone size: NA; CDR3 DNA: TGTGCCAGCAGTTACTCGGTGGGGGCAGGCAATCAGCCCCAGCATTTT; CDR3 protein: CASSYSVGAGNQPQHF
J gene: TRBJ1-1; V gene: TRBV4-1; D gene: NA; clone size: NA; CDR3 DNA: TGCGCCAGCAGCCAAGGTCAGGCGAGGAGCACTGAAGCTTTCTTT; CDR3 protein: CASSQGQARSTEAFF
J gene: TRBJ2-4; V gene: TRBV6-1; D gene: NA; clone size: NA; CDR3 DNA: TGTGCCAGCAGTGATTTGGCAGAAAACATTCAGTACTTC; CDR3 protein: CASSDLAENIQYF
J gene: TRBJ1-6; V gene: TRBV18; D gene: TRBD1; clone size: few; CDR3 DNA: TGTGCCAGCTCACCAGTTTTCCTGGGGACAGGGAGCTCCTATAATTCACCCCTCCACTTT; CDR3 protein: CASSPVFLGTGSSYNSPLHF
J gene: TRBJ2-7; V gene: TRBV7-9; D gene: TRBD1; clone size: NA; CDR3 DNA: TGTGCCAGCAGCTCCAACAGGGGGAGCTCCTACGAGCAGTACTTC; CDR3 protein: CASSSNRGSSYEQYF
J gene: TRBJ2-5; V gene: TRBV7-3; D gene: NA; clone size: NA; CDR3 DNA: TGTGCCAGCAGCTCCTCAGCTGGGGCAGCCCAAGAGACCCAGTACTTC; CDR3 protein: CASSSSAGAAQETQYF
J gene: TRBJ1-4; V gene: TRBV15; D gene: TRBD1; clone size: NA; CDR3 DNA: TGTGCCACCACCCTAAACAGGGGCCTTGAAAAACTGTTTTTT; CDR3 protein: CATTLNRGLEKLFF
J gene: TRBJ2-6; V gene: TRBV7-9; D gene: NA; clone size: NA; CDR3 DNA: TGTGCCAGCAGCCGCGCATACCGGTCTGGGGCCAACGTCCTGACTTTC; CDR3 protein: CASSRAYRSGANVLTF
J gene: TRBJ1-2; V gene: TRBV7-9; D gene: NA; clone size: NA; CDR3 DNA: TGTGCCAGCAGCTTAGGAATTGAGGACAGATGGGGCTACACCTTC; CDR3 protein: CASSLGIEDRWGYTF
J gene: TRBJ2-7; V gene: TRBV27; D gene: NA; clone size: NA; CDR3 DNA: TGTGCCAGCAGTTACCTCCACCGGGCCTCGAGCTCCTACGAGCAGTACTTC; CDR3 protein: CASSYLHRASSSYEQYF